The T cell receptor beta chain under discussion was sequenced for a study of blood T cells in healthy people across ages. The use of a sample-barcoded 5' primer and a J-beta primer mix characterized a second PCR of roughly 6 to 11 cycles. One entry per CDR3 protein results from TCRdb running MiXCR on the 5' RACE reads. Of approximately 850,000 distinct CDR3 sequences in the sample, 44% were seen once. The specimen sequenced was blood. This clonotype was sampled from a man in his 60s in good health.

CDR3 nucleotides: TGTGCCAGCAGCTTGGCCGCAGGGGGCTACACTGAAGCTTTCTTT. The encoded protein is CASSLAAGGYTEAFF. The V and J genes are TRBV5-5 and TRBJ1-1; TRBD1 matches at 8 bases. J lost 3 bases, V lost 0 bases, and 4 bases had no gene match. The CDR3 is 15 residues long. Germline V gene data show CDR1 as SGHKS and CDR2 as YYEKEE (reference sequence).